This TCR beta chain was identified in a study of blood T cell repertoires in COVID-19. The overall study: Italy, Spain and the United States were the sources of the convalescent and acute COVID-19 samples. The analysed material was cDNA or gDNA that came from T cells, B-cell-depleted T cells, or PBMCs.

J was trimmed by 4 bases and V by 0 bases; bases with no gene match: 6. CDR1 is LGHNA, CDR2 YNFKEQ, per germline. This CDR3 has 16 residues. TCRdb's copy holds only in-frame clones and misses some; the assay was immunoSEQ multiplex PCR. The sample yields around 47,000 clones, roughly 70% seen once. In its sample, this clone was seen many times. Input material: peripheral blood. J is TRBJ2-5 and V is TRBV4-2; 9 nucleotides match TRBD2. The clonotype comes from a man aged 80 or over with acute or convalescent COVID-19. CDR3 amino acids: CASSQDSAGGSETQYF. CDR3 coding DNA: TGTGCCAGCAGCCAAGATTCAGCGGGGGGCTCAGAGACCCAGTACTTC.